This TCR beta chain emerged from a study of T cell repertoires in cytomegalovirus infection. Study observations and caveats: Clonotype analysis showed dominance of the ex vivo response by HLA-C-restricted CMV-specific TCR beta clonotypes.

As regards this clonotype: Antigen: not known.

CDR3 length: 15 residues. V was cut by 7 bases and J by 8 bases, with 21 bases left in between. Germline loops: CDR1 MDHEN, CDR2 SYDVKM. TCRdb reanalysed the reads using MiXCR and keeps one entry per CDR3 protein. The table lists roughly 150,000 distinct CDR3 sequences, about 22% of them singletons. The rearrangement uses TRBV28 and TRBJ2-1; D is undetermined. The specimen was CD8+ T cells from cultured PBMCs, collected from culture after CMV antigen stimulation. This TCR derives from a human donor in good health (CMV status not recorded). Some clones in this sample may be carry-over from other donors' samples. The CDR3 reads CASTALDHMNDEQFF. CDR3 bases: TGTGCCAGCACCGCCCTCGATCATATGAACGATGAGCAGTTCTTC.